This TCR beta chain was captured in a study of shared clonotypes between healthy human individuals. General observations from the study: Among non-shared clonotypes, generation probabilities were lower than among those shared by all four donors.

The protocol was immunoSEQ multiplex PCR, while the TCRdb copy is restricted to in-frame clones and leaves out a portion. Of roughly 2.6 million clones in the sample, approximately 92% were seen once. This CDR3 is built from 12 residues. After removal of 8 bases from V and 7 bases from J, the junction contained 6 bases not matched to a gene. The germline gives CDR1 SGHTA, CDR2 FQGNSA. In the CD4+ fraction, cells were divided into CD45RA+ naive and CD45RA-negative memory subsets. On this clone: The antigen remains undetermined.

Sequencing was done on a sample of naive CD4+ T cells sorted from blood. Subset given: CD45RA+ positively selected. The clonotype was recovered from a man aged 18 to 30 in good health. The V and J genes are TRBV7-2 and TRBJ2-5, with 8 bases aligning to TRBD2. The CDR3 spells CASDLAGSTQYF. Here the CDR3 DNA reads TGTGCCAGCGATCTAGCGGGTTCGACCCAGTACTTC. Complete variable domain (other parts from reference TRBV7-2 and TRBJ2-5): GAGVSQSPSNKVTEKGKDVELRCDPISGHTALYWYRQSLGQGLEFLIYFQGNSAPDKSGLPSDRFSAERTGGSVSTLTIQRTQQEDSAVYLCASDLAGSTQYFGPGTRLLVL.